One and the same sample provided the 25 T cell receptor beta chains below, sequenced in a study of T-cell reconstitution after alpha-beta-depleted transplantation in children. Construction of the TCRbeta library involved unique molecular identifiers. TCRdb used MiXCR to reprocess the PCR reads, holding one entry per CDR3 protein. Of under 70,000 distinct CDR3 sequences detected, about 11% appear once; the ten largest clones hold 13%. Sample: PBMCs, taken before TCRalphabeta/CD19-depleted stem cell transplant. Every receptor here comes from a boy between 10 and 17 years old with acute myeloid leukemia, due to receive a stem cell transplant.

Concerning this clonotype: A much larger clone lies one base from this, so it may be a read error. This rearrangement joins TRBV12-3 or TRBV12-4 to TRBJ2-1, with TRBD2 identical over 8 bases. The CDR3 sequence is 15 residues long. V lost 9 bases and J lost 5; bases outside the gene matches: 12. CDR3 in amino acids: CARSPHSGIDNEQFF. In DNA form, the CDR3 reads TGTGCCAGAAGCCCCCATAGCGGGATTGACAATGAGCAGTTCTTC.

The gene calls are TRBV30 and TRBJ1-2; D unresolved. This CDR3 has 12 amino acids. Trimming removed 3 bases from V and 2 bases from J, with 7 bases in between. The V gene's germline CDR1 is GTSNPN and CDR2 SVGIG (reference sequence). The CDR3 region is CAWSRGNYGYTF. CDR3 bases: TGTGCCTGGAGCCGCGGGAACTATGGCTACACCTTC. The full variable domain, with the rest looked up from reference TRBV30 and TRBJ1-2, is SQTIHQWPATLVQPVGSPLSLECTVEGTSNPNLYWYRQAAGRGLQLLFYSVGIGQISSEVPQNLSASRPQDRQFILSSKKLLLSDSGFYLCAWSRGNYGYTFGSGTRLTVV.

The chain couples TRBV14 to TRBJ2-5; 8 nucleotides line up with TRBD2. J was trimmed by 1 base and V by 0 bases; bases with no gene match: 7. The CDR3 consists of 17 residues. Germline V gene data show CDR1 as SGHDN and CDR2 as FVKESK. CDR3 nucleotide sequence: TGTGCCAGCAGCCAAGAAAAGCGGGGGCCACTCCAAGAGACCCAGTACTTC. The encoded protein is CASSQEKRGPLQETQYF.

At least ten counts were recorded for this clonotype. The V gene is TRBV25-1, the J gene TRBJ2-5; unclear D gene. CDR1 is MGHDK and CDR2 is SYGVNS in the germline V gene. V lost 2 bases to trimming and J lost 5 bases, with 15 bases between them. This CDR3 is built from 15 residues. Here the CDR3 reads CASSEGFRFAETQYF. CDR3 nucleotides: TGTGCCAGCAGTGAAGGATTCCGTTTCGCCGAGACCCAGTACTTC.

CDR3 sequence reads: CASSFRVRTGLQETQYF. CDR3 sequence (DNA): TGTGCCAGCAGCTTTAGGGTCCGGACAGGGTTACAAGAGACCCAGTACTTC. The chain carries TRBV11-2 and TRBJ2-5; 8 bases are shared with TRBD1. V shed 3 bases, J shed 2 bases, and the junction held 11 bases outside the gene matches. Germline CDR1 and CDR2: SGHAT and FQNNGV. The CDR3 is 17 amino acids.

This clonotype was detected many times. The chain recombines TRBV5-5 with TRBJ2-5, with D unresolved. CDR1 SGHKS and CDR2 YYEKEE come from the germline V gene (reference sequence). This CDR3 is 13 amino acids long. Trimming took off 6 bases at V and 5 bases at J, with 14 bases between the two ends. The CDR3 protein is CASTNPGRETQYF. CDR3 bases: TGTGCCAGCACCAACCCGGGCCGGGAGACCCAGTACTTC.

A note on this clonotype: A read error may be the cause here, since a much bigger clone is one base away. The J gene is TRBJ2-2, the V gene TRBV7-4; TRBD2 aligns across 9 bases. Germline values: CDR1 SGHVT, CDR2 SQSDAQ. The CDR3 has 15 amino acids. CDR3: CACSRSGGITGELFF. CDR3 DNA: TGTGCCTGCAGCCGAAGCGGGGGGATCACCGGGGAGCTGTTTTTT.

This clonotype was seen ten or more times. V and J are TRBV11-2 and TRBJ1-1; tentatively, D is TRBD1 (6 bases). Germline assignment: CDR1 SGHAT and CDR2 FQNNGV. Trimming pared 5 bases from V and 5 bases from J, leaving 9 bases between. The CDR3 has 12 residues. The CDR3 nucleotides read TGTGCCAGCAGCGAAGGGGGGACTGAAGCTTTCTTT. Translated: CASSEGGTEAFF.

This clonotype was counted ten times or more. This chain uses TRBV4-2 with TRBJ2-3; 11 bases are a match to TRBD1. Trimming at V came to 3 bases and at J to 0 bases, leaving 8 bases not matched to a gene. Germline V CDR1 and CDR2: LGHNA, YNFKEQ. This CDR3 contains 18 residues. The CDR3 region is CASSHGTGGTSSTDTQYF. The CDR3 coding sequence is TGTGCCAGCAGCCACGGGACAGGGGGTACCTCTAGCACAGATACGCAGTATTTT.

The sample holds many counts of this clonotype. This chain connects TRBV4-2 to TRBJ2-4; 7 nucleotides agree with TRBD2. CDR1 is LGHNA, CDR2 YNFKEQ, per germline. V lost 1 base to trimming and J lost 8 bases; unmatched junction nucleotides: 8. There are 15 residues in the CDR3. The CDR3 sequence: CASSQGTSQQDIQYF. The CDR3 coding sequence is TGTGCCAGCAGCCAAGGGACTAGTCAACAAGACATTCAGTACTTC.

This clonotype has ten or more counts. This chain's CDR3 is CASSQDRRVRYEQYF. The DNA of the CDR3 is TGTGCCAGCAGCCAAGATCGCAGGGTCCGTTACGAGCAGTACTTC. The gene calls are TRBV4-2 and TRBJ2-7, with D possibly being TRBD1 (5 bases). CDR3 length equals 15 residues. The V end lost 0 bases, the J end lost 4 bases, and 13 bases lay between the germline ends. The V gene's germline CDR1 is LGHNA and CDR2 YNFKEQ.

Ten or more counts support this clonotype. This chain links TRBV20-1 with TRBJ2-1; D unresolved. The germline gives CDR1 DFQATT, CDR2 SNEGSKA (reference sequence). V gave up 6 bases and J gave up 7 bases, with 16 bases separating them. There are 13 residues in the CDR3. The CDR3: CSAHPRALNEQFF. As DNA, the CDR3 is TGCAGTGCGCACCCCCGGGCCCTGAATGAGCAGTTCTTC.

This clonotype was counted ten times or more. This chain joins TRBV7-2 and TRBJ1-1, with D hard to call. V lost 0 bases, J lost 2 bases, and 10 bases lay in between. The CDR3 spans 15 residues. From germline, CDR1 is SGHTA and CDR2 FQGNSA. The CDR3 spells CASSLAGYGNTEAFF. The CDR3, as DNA: TGTGCCAGCAGCTTAGCAGGGTACGGAAACACTGAAGCTTTCTTT. Full variable domain (remainder filled in from reference TRBV7-2 and TRBJ1-1): GAGVSQSPSNKVTEKGKDVELRCDPISGHTALYWYRQSLGQGLEFLIYFQGNSAPDKSGLPSDRFSAERTGGSVSTLTIQRTQQEDSAVYLCASSLAGYGNTEAFFGQGTRLTVV.

V gene TRBV7-3 combines with J gene TRBJ2-1; 10 nucleotides align to TRBD2. In germline, CDR1 is SGHTA, CDR2 FQGTGA. The V and J ends lost 0 bases and 8 bases, in that order; junction bases with no gene match: 7. The CDR3 is 16 residues long. The chain's CDR3 is CASSLTSGRAFYEQFF. The CDR3 nucleotides are TGTGCCAGCAGCTTAACCAGCGGGAGGGCCTTCTATGAGCAGTTCTTC.

This clonotype was counted at least ten times. V gene TRBV6-9 combines with J gene TRBJ2-1, with TRBD1 matching over 8 bases. J lost 6 bases, V lost 0 bases, and 4 bases had no gene match. The germline V gene has CDR1 MNHGY and CDR2 SVAAGI. This CDR3 is 15 amino acids long. The CDR3 DNA follows: TGTGCCAGCAGTTATTCCGGGACAGGAGTCAATGAGCAGTTCTTC. The encoded protein is CASSYSGTGVNEQFF.

This clonotype came up many times. The chain joins TRBV5-1 to TRBJ2-3; D assignment may be TRBD1 or TRBD2 (5 bases each). CDR3 length: 14 amino acids. V lost 5 bases, J lost 0 bases, and 10 bases lay in between. Germline CDR1 SGHRS, CDR2 YFSETQ. DNA for the CDR3: TGCGCCAGCAGGGGACCTGGGAGCACAGATACGCAGTATTTT. The encoded protein is CASRGPGSTDTQYF.

This clonotype was recorded many times. The chain recombines TRBV5-1 with TRBJ2-7; TRBD2 matches at 8 bases. Germline V gene sequence: CDR1 SGHRS, CDR2 YFSETQ. This CDR3 has 15 amino acids. With 4 bases clipped from V and 3 bases from J, the junction kept 9 bases outside the gene matches. Here the CDR3 DNA reads TGCGCCAGCAGCGCCTCCGGGACTAGGAGCTACGAGCAGTACTTC. This codes for CASSASGTRSYEQYF.

This chain links TRBV4-2 with TRBJ2-7; TRBD2 might be the D (5 bases). V lost 5 bases and J lost 3, with 11 bases in between. The germline V gene encodes CDR1 LGHNA and CDR2 YNFKEQ. The CDR3 extends over 13 amino acids. The CDR3, as DNA: TGTGCCAGCAGCATCGGGGTCCTCTACGAGCAGTACTTC. This encodes CASSIGVLYEQYF.

Turning to this clonotype: This could be a read error, since a much larger clone is one nucleotide away. This sequence joins TRBV12-3 or TRBV12-4 and TRBJ1-2; no firm D call. Trimming shortened V by 2 bases and J by 3 bases, and 7 bases separated the two germline ends. CDR3 size: 13 residues. CDR3 in amino acids: CASSLLIDYGYTF. CDR3 bases: TGTGCCAGCAGTTTACTCATAGACTATGGCTACACCTTC.

The genes are TRBV20-1 and TRBJ2-3, with 7 bases identical to TRBD2. The CDR3 spans 14 residues. Germline V gene lookup returns CDR1 DFQATT and CDR2 SNEGSKA (reference sequence). V lost 7 bases, J lost 3 bases, and 10 bases stayed unmatched. DNA of the CDR3: TGCAGTGGGAAGGGAGGGGCCGTGACAGATACGCAGTATTTT. It yields the protein CSGKGGAVTDTQYF.

This clonotype was observed many times. The rearrangement uses TRBV25-1 and TRBJ2-5, with no clear D. V lost 5 bases, J lost 8 bases, and 12 bases lay in between. The germline V gene has CDR1 MGHDK and CDR2 SYGVNS. This CDR3 comprises 12 residues. CDR3 sequence reads: CASSSWPPTQYF. In nucleotides, the CDR3 is TGTGCCAGCAGTTCCTGGCCCCCCACCCAGTACTTC.

The table lists this clonotype with many counts. This chain connects TRBV27 to TRBJ2-1; D unresolved. Trimming removed 5 bases at V and 10 bases at J, with 18 bases between. This CDR3 region has 14 residues. From germline, CDR1 is MNHEY and CDR2 SMNVEV (reference sequence). CDR3 in amino acids: CASSPRGSLGEQFF. As DNA, the CDR3 is TGTGCCAGCAGTCCTCGCGGCTCCCTCGGGGAGCAGTTCTTC.

The chain joins TRBV7-2 to TRBJ2-3; D gene uncertain. In germline, CDR1 is SGHTA, CDR2 FQGNSA. The germline V and J ends were trimmed by 5 bases and 1 base, with 19 bases remaining between them. There are 17 residues in the CDR3. This chain's CDR3 is CASSVNQIPLGTDTQYF. CDR3 nucleotide sequence: TGTGCCAGCAGCGTGAATCAAATCCCCCTAGGCACAGATACGCAGTATTTT.

There are many counts of this clonotype. The junction departs from the called germline gene at one end, perhaps through a read error. The V call is TRBV7-2, the J call TRBJ2-5; D is possibly TRBD2 (5 bases). The CDR3 is made up of 13 amino acids. Germline lookup yields CDR1 SGHTA and CDR2 FQGNSA. The CDR3, as DNA: TGTGCCAGCAGCACCCGGGATCAAGGGACCCAGTACTTC. Its protein is CASSTRDQGTQYF.

At least ten counts were recorded for this clonotype. This chain connects TRBV7-9 to TRBJ2-1; TRBD1 matches at 7 bases. The CDR3 spans 16 residues. V trimming: 6 bases; J trimming: 5 bases; junction bases outside the gene matches: 13. Germline assignment: CDR1 SEHNR and CDR2 FQNEAQ (reference sequence). The CDR3 is CASRYTGVGVNNEQFF. In DNA form, the CDR3 reads TGTGCCAGCAGATATACAGGGGTAGGGGTTAACAATGAGCAGTTCTTC.